A selection of T cell receptor beta chains follows, all from one sample in a study of blood T cell repertoires in COVID-19. Assay: immunoSEQ multiplex PCR; the TCRdb copy retains only in-frame clones and omits some. Among around 140,000 clones listed, approximately 81% were seen once. Sequencing was carried out using peripheral blood. The receptors were sampled from a human donor in a cohort sampled during active COVID-19. The conserved cysteine and the conserved F or W are not part of the CDR3 here.

v_call	j_call	cdr3_aa
TRBV10-2	TRBJ2-6	ASSERRAGANVLT
TRBV6-2/TRBV6-3	TRBJ1-1	ASSRPGHLNTEAF
TRBV5-1	TRBJ2-1	ASSLVTGTSGHNEQF
TRBV7-9	TRBJ2-3	ASSLAGGSQY
TRBV12-3/TRBV12-4	TRBJ2-5	ASSRRETQY
TRBV6-2/TRBV6-3	TRBJ2-1	ASSYSKAGGHNEQF
TRBV27	TRBJ2-2	ASSLRWNTGELF
TRBV12-3/TRBV12-4	TRBJ1-4	ASSGQGREKLF
TRBV28	TRBJ2-2	ASSFVAAGTGELF
TRBV27	TRBJ2-7	ASSDREAYEQY
TRBV28	TRBJ2-4	ASSSPGTGAGNIQY
TRBV9	TRBJ1-1	ASSGDTEGTEAF
TRBV7-6	TRBJ1-6	ASSPFRGDNSPLH
TRBV30	TRBJ1-1	AWFFGTGGLKGTEAF
TRBV23-1	TRBJ2-5	ASSQFLDRTKQETQY
TRBV6-5	TRBJ2-7	ASIRGSYEQY
TRBV4-2	TRBJ1-1	ASSQETGVIYTEAF
TRBV3-1/TRBV3-2	TRBJ2-3	ASSRLAGSIDTQY
TRBV28	TRBJ2-7	ASSLSRAYEQY
TRBV12-1	TRBJ2-1	ASSFRGREFSYNEQF
TRBV24-1	TRBJ2-3	ATSEAGGNTDTQY
TRBV28	TRBJ1-2	ASSSAGFGYGYT
TRBV18	TRBJ2-7	ASSLSTQTYEQY
TRBV5-1	TRBJ1-1	ASSLAGQGAMNTEAF
TRBV9	TRBJ2-7	ASSTDRNSYEQY
TRBV27	TRBJ1-2	ASSVTALPGGYT
TRBV5-1	TRBJ2-1	ASSHYTGGNEQF
TRBV29-1	TRBJ1-1	RIDRGNTEAF
TRBV27	TRBJ2-6	ASRRQGLDPSSGANVLT
TRBV11-1	TRBJ2-7	ASSASSGSPHEQY
TRBV6-5	TRBJ1-6	ASRMWDSYNSPLH
TRBV7-2	TRBJ2-1	ASSRSGNYNEQF
TRBV3-1/TRBV3-2	TRBJ1-6	ASSQGSSYNSPLH
TRBV4-2	TRBJ2-2	ASSQGLAANTGELF
TRBV5-4	TRBJ2-7	ASSSADTTYEQY
TRBV5-1	TRBJ2-3	ASSHPKTGRIDTQY
TRBV5-1	TRBJ2-5	ASSGGTGRETQY
TRBV4-1	TRBJ2-1	ASSQDAWDWSLAGGLEQF
TRBV7-9	TRBJ2-7	ASSVQSGRAGEQY
TRBV5-5	TRBJ1-2	ASSLAETGFGYT
TRBV7-9	TRBJ2-7	ASSLGLAAYEQY
TRBV5-1	TRBJ1-4	ASSLGQGEKLF
TRBV6-2/TRBV6-3	TRBJ2-7	ASSYHRDRGAEQY
TRBV6-5	TRBJ2-3	ASRPGTSGDTQY
TRBV6-6	TRBJ1-5	ASTGTGGTSNQPQH
TRBV5-1	TRBJ2-5	ASGLQGRQETQY
TRBV18	TRBJ1-3	ASSPAKHSGNTIY
TRBV5-1	TRBJ2-7	ASSLDQGAYEQY
TRBV5-4	TRBJ2-3	ASSPRGGGRTDTQY
TRBV13	TRBJ2-7	ASSLGKRLYEQY
TRBV13	TRBJ2-3	ASRRTGMGDTQY
TRBV6-5	TRBJ1-3	ASSRQGWSGNTIY
TRBV7-3	TRBJ2-3	ASSRGLAGGGGQY